The 20 T cell receptor beta chains listed next were all sequenced from one sample in a study of T cells in Graves' hyperthyroidism and ophthalmopathy. Amplification of TCR beta CDR3 regions was performed using RNA transcripts as template. The TCR CDR3 first-round RT-PCR relied on the HTBI primer set. TCRdb itself ran the multiplex PCR reads through MiXCR, one entry per CDR3 protein. The sample lists roughly 740,000 distinct CDR3 sequences, 16% seen once, with roughly 8% in the top ten. The sequenced sample consisted of blood. Receptors were obtained from a man between 18 and 29 years old with Graves' hyperthyroidism.

This clonotype was seen a few times. The J gene is TRBJ1-4, the V gene TRBV18, with 7 positions matching TRBD1. The CDR3 has 15 residues. Germline loops: CDR1 KGHSH, CDR2 LQKENI. The V segment lost 2 bases and the J segment 3 bases; nucleotides outside the gene matches: 3. The CDR3 sequence: CASSPSQGANEKLFF. The CDR3 DNA sequence: TGTGCCAGCTCACCAAGCCAGGGGGCTAATGAAAAACTGTTTTTT.

This clonotype was seen many times. This chain uses TRBV30 with TRBJ1-1, with 11 positions matching TRBD1. V dropped 2 bases and J dropped 5; count of bases not matched to a gene: 7. Germline V gene data show CDR1 as GTSNPN and CDR2 as SVGIG (reference sequence). The CDR3 sequence is 15 residues long. The CDR3 DNA reads as TGTGCCTGGAGTAGGACAGGGGGCTACCGAACTGAAGCTTTCTTT. This encodes CAWSRTGGYRTEAFF.

This clonotype was observed at least ten times. The V gene is TRBV30, the J gene TRBJ2-1, with D perhaps matching TRBD1 or TRBD2 (6 bases each). This CDR3 spans 13 amino acids. Germline V lookup: CDR1 GTSNPN, CDR2 SVGIG (reference sequence). Trimming took 2 bases from V and 7 from J, leaving 12 bases between them. CDR3 residues: CAWSPLGGNEQFF. In DNA, the CDR3 is TGTGCCTGGAGTCCCCTAGGGGGGAATGAGCAGTTCTTC.

At least ten counts were recorded for this clonotype. The gene calls are TRBV28 and TRBJ1-2; D possibly corresponds to TRBD1 (5 bases). Germline loops: CDR1 MDHEN, CDR2 SYDVKM. The CDR3 extends over 17 amino acids. V lost 7 bases and J 7 bases, leaving 28 bases between the germline ends. CDR3 DNA: TGTGCCAGCATTGAAGCCCGACAGCCTCCCCACTTCGGTGGCTACACCTTC. Translated, it gives CASIEARQPPHFGGYTF.

This clonotype was recorded at least ten times. The chain joins TRBV7-2 to TRBJ2-3, with no clear D. CDR3 length equals 12 residues. V was cut by 4 bases and J by 6 bases, with 8 bases left in between. Germline V gene data show CDR1 as SGHTA and CDR2 as FQGNSA. The CDR3, as DNA: TGTGCCAGCAGCTCCCCAAGGGATACGCAGTATTTT. Translated, it gives CASSSPRDTQYF.

This clonotype occurred a few times. The V call is TRBV7-9, the J call TRBJ2-7; the match to TRBD1 covers 8 bases. The length of the CDR3 is 14 residues. The germline CDR1 and CDR2 sequences are SEHNR and FQNEAQ (reference sequence). V lost 8 bases and J lost 3; bases outside the gene matches: 9. The CDR3 nucleotides read TGTGCCAGCGCATCGACAGGGGTCTTCTACGAGCAGTACTTC. This gives the protein CASASTGVFYEQYF.

This clonotype was counted at least ten times. The chain couples TRBV11-3 to TRBJ2-1; 7 nucleotides line up with TRBD2. With 3 bases clipped from V and 2 bases from J, the junction kept 7 bases outside the gene matches. In germline, CDR1 is SGHNT, CDR2 YENEEA. The CDR3 extends over 16 amino acids. The DNA of the CDR3 is TGTGCCAGCAGCTTCTCCCCCGGACTAGCCTACAATGAGCAGTTCTTC. Its translation is CASSFSPGLAYNEQFF.

Concerning this clonotype itself: A much larger clone lies one base from this, so it may be a read error. J is TRBJ2-3 and V is TRBV24-1; D is unclear. Germline CDR1 KGHDR, CDR2 SFDVKD. The CDR3 covers 12 residues. The CDR3 spells CATGDGRYTQYF. In nucleotides, the CDR3 is TGTGCCACCGGTGACGGCAGGTATACGCAGTATTTT.

There are many counts of this clonotype. The chain couples TRBV18 to TRBJ1-2, with D perhaps matching TRBD1 (5 bases). Trimming left V 0 bases short and J 5 bases short, with 16 bases between. This CDR3 has 16 residues. The germline V gene has CDR1 KGHSH and CDR2 LQKENI. The CDR3 coding sequence is TGTGCCAGCTCACCACCTGCAGTCAGGGTCGGATATGGCTACACCTTC. This sequence encodes CASSPPAVRVGYGYTF.

This clonotype turned up a few times. The chain couples TRBV12-3 or TRBV12-4 to TRBJ1-2; D gene uncertain. The CDR3 has 13 amino acids. The V end lost 0 bases, the J end lost 5 bases, and 7 bases lay between the germline ends. CDR3 protein: CASSLALGYGYTF. CDR3 bases: TGTGCCAGCAGTTTAGCGCTTGGATATGGCTACACCTTC.

At least ten counts were recorded for this clonotype. CDR3 nucleotide sequence: TGTGCCAGCAGCGGTCCCCAGAAGGGATCACCCTACGAGCAGTACTTC. Protein sequence: CASSGPQKGSPYEQYF. The chain couples TRBV11-1 to TRBJ2-7; D not certain. Trimming removed 5 bases from V and 2 bases from J, with 19 bases in between. The length of the CDR3 is 16 residues. CDR1 is SGHAT, CDR2 FQDESV, per germline (reference sequence). The variable domain in full, with the rest retrieved from reference TRBV11-1 and TRBJ2-7, is EAEVAQSPRYKITEKSQAVAFWCDPISGHATLYWYRQILGQGPELLVQFQDESVVDDSQLPKDRFSAERLKGVDSTLKIQPAELGDSAMYLCASSGPQKGSPYEQYFGPGTRLTVT.

The chain couples TRBV5-4 to TRBJ2-1, with 11 bases matching TRBD2. Losses at the gene ends were 4 bases for V and 5 bases for J; bases not matched to a gene: 5. CDR1 and CDR2 from the germline V gene are SGHNT and YYREEE (reference sequence). This CDR3 contains 15 residues. The CDR3 here is CASSTSGSFHNEQFF. CDR3 coding DNA: TGTGCCAGCAGCACTAGCGGGAGTTTTCACAATGAGCAGTTCTTC.

Ten or more counts support this clonotype. The chain's CDR3 is CASRPTASNTEAFF. The DNA for the CDR3 is TGTGCCAGCCGCCCGACCGCTTCGAACACTGAAGCTTTCTTT. The chain couples TRBV12-3 or TRBV12-4 to TRBJ1-1; D is unresolved. V lost 8 bases and J lost 1, with 14 bases in between. The CDR3 covers 14 residues.

The V gene is TRBV20-1, the J gene TRBJ2-1, with TRBD1 matching over 9 bases. The CDR3 sequence is 15 residues long. Per germline, CDR1 DFQATT and CDR2 SNEGSKA (reference sequence). J lost 7 bases, V lost 6 bases, and 13 bases had no gene match. In DNA, the CDR3 is TGCAGTGCCTTCCCGCACAGGGGGCAGGGGAATGAGCAGTTCTTC. It is translated as CSAFPHRGQGNEQFF.

The rearrangement joins TRBV29-1 to TRBJ2-5; 9 bases line up with TRBD1. The CDR3 is 13 amino acids. Germline-derived CDR1 and CDR2 are SQVTM and ANQGSEA. The ends lost 7 bases at V and 4 bases at J; junction bases unmatched: 7. In DNA form, the CDR3 reads TGCAGCGGCTACAGGGGGCCGGCAGAGACCCAGTACTTC. It encodes CSGYRGPAETQYF.

This clonotype was seen repeatedly, ten times or more. The chain carries TRBV18 and TRBJ2-1; 8 bases line up with TRBD1. The CDR3 is 15 residues long. Germline V gene data show CDR1 as KGHSH and CDR2 as LQKENI. V shed 3 bases, J shed 7 bases, and the junction held 8 bases outside the gene matches. DNA for the CDR3: TGTGCCAGCTCACCCAGGACAGGGAATGCGAATGAGCAGTTCTTC. Its protein product is CASSPRTGNANEQFF.

This clonotype was detected many times. The chain employs TRBV18 and TRBJ2-1; D is unclear. This CDR3 is 14 amino acids long. V dropped 2 bases and J dropped 8 bases, with 13 bases sitting between them. Germline V CDR1 and CDR2: KGHSH, LQKENI. The CDR3: CASSPGLPWDEQFF. The CDR3 DNA is TGTGCCAGCTCACCAGGGCTCCCATGGGATGAGCAGTTCTTC.

This clonotype has at least ten counts. J is TRBJ1-5 and V is TRBV3-1; D call uncertain. The CDR3 is made up of 11 amino acids. V was shortened by 11 bases and J by 4 bases, with 9 bases between the two germline ends. CDR1 LGHDT and CDR2 YNNKEL come from the germline V gene (reference sequence). CDR3 residues: CAGGGNQPQHF. CDR3 in DNA: TGTGCCGGAGGAGGAAATCAGCCCCAGCATTTT.

This clonotype came up a few times. This chain joins TRBV7-9 and TRBJ2-1, with D perhaps TRBD1 (5 bases). There are 13 residues in the CDR3. CDR1 and CDR2 from the germline V gene are SEHNR and FQNEAQ (reference sequence). Trimming took off 4 bases at V and 8 bases at J, with 12 bases between the two ends. Here the CDR3 reads CASSSRVTDEQFF. As DNA, the CDR3 is TGTGCCAGCAGCTCCAGGGTTACGGATGAGCAGTTCTTC.

This clonotype occurred many times. This chain links TRBV5-8 with TRBJ2-3; 10 bases are a match to TRBD1. CDR1 SGHTS and CDR2 YDEGEE come from the germline V gene. Losses at the gene ends were 4 bases for V and 3 bases for J; bases not matched to a gene: 8. This CDR3 region has 16 residues. The CDR3 spells CASSGDRGRGTDTQYF. CDR3 DNA: TGTGCCAGCAGCGGAGACAGGGGGCGCGGAACAGATACGCAGTATTTT.